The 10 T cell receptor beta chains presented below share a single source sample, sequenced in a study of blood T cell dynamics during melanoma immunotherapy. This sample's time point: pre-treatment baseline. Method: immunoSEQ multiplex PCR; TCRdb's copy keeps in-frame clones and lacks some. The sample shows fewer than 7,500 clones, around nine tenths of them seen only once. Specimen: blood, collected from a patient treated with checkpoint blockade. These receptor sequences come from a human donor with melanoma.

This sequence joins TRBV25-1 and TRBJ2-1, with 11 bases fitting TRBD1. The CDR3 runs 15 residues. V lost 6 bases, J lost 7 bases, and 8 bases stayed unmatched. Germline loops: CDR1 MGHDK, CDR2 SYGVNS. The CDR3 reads CASSPPGQGGNEQFF. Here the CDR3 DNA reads TGTGCCAGCAGCCCCCCGGGACAGGGGGGAAATGAGCAGTTCTTC.

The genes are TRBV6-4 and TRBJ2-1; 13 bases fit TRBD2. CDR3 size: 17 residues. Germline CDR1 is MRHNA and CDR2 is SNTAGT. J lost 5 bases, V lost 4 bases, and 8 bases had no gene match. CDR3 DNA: TGTGCCAGCAGTGTCTCGGGACTAGCGGGAACTGACAATGAGCAGTTCTTC. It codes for CASSVSGLAGTDNEQFF.

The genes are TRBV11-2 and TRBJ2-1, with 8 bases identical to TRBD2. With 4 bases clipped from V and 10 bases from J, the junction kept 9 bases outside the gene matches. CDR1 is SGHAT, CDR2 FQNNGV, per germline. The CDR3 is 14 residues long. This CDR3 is CASSSWTSRPEQFF. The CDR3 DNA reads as TGTGCCAGCAGCTCCTGGACTAGCCGTCCCGAGCAGTTCTTC.

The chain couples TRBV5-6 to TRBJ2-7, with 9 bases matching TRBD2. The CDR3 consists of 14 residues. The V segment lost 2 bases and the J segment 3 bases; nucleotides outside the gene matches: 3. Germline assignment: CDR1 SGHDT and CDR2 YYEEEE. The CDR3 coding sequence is TGTGCCAGCAGCTTCAGCGGGAGGAACTACGAGCAGTACTTC. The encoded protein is CASSFSGRNYEQYF.

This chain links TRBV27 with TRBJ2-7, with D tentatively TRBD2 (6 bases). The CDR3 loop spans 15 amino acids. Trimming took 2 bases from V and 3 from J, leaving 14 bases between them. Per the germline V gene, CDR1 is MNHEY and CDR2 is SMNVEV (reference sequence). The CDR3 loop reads CASSLMGGMFYEQYF. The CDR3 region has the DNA TGTGCCAGCAGTTTAATGGGCGGGATGTTCTACGAGCAGTACTTC.

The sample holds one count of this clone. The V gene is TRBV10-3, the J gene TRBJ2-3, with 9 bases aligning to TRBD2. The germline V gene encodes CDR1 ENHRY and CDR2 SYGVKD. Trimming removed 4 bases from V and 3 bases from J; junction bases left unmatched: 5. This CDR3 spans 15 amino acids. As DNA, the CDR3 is TGTGCCATCAGTGTCGGGGCGGGAGGGACAGATACGCAGTATTTT. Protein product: CAISVGAGGTDTQYF.

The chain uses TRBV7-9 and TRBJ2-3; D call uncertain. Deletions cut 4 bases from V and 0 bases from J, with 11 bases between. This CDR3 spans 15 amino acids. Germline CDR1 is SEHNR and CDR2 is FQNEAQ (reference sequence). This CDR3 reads CASSSPYRSTDTQYF. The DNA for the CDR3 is TGTGCCAGCAGCTCTCCTTACCGGAGCACAGATACGCAGTATTTT.

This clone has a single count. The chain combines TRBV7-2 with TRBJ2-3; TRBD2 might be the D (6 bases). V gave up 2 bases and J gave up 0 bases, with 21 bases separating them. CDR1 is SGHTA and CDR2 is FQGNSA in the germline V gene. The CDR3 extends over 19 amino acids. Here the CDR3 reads CASSLSGLPTLISTDTQYF. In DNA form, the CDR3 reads TGTGCCAGCAGCTTATCCGGACTACCGACGCTCATTAGCACAGATACGCAGTATTTT.

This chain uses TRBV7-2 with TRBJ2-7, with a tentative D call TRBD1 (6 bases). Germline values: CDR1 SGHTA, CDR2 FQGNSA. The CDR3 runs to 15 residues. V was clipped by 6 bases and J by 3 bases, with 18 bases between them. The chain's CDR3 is CASSRGTQGDYEQYF. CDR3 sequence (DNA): TGTGCCAGCAGTCGAGGGACACAAGGGGACTACGAGCAGTACTTC.

In nucleotides, the CDR3 is TGCGCCAGCAGCCAAGAGAGGCACTACGAGCAGTACTTC. Amino acid sequence: CASSQERHYEQYF. This rearrangement joins TRBV4-3 to TRBJ2-7; D is undetermined. Trimming shortened V by 0 bases and J by 3 bases, and 6 bases separated the two germline ends. The length of the CDR3 is 13 residues. In germline, CDR1 is LGHNA, CDR2 YSLEER.